These 20 T cell receptor beta chains originate from one sample sequenced in a study of CD8 T cells in Susac syndrome. The RNA input was about 0.5 to 1 ug, and it was reverse transcribed with random hexamers. TCRdb reprocessed the immunoSEQ multiplex PCR reads via MiXCR and lists one record per CDR3 protein. Of about 180,000 distinct CDR3 sequences in the sample, more than 90% were seen once. Sequenced: CD4+ T cells from PBMCs. Receptors originate from a human donor with multiple sclerosis.

The chain recombines TRBV4-1 with TRBJ2-1; unclear D gene. Germline V lookup: CDR1 MGHRA, CDR2 YSYEKL. V was shortened by 0 bases and J by 10 bases, with 13 bases between the two germline ends. CDR3 length equals 14 residues. CDR3: CASSQENLAGEQFF. The CDR3 nucleotides read TGCGCCAGCAGCCAAGAGAATTTAGCAGGCGAGCAGTTCTTC.

This chain uses TRBV3-1 with TRBJ2-1; D ambiguous. Trimming cost V 0 bases and J 9 bases, with 9 bases left between them. CDR1 is LGHDT, CDR2 YNNKEL, per germline (reference sequence). The CDR3 covers 13 residues. The CDR3 sequence is CASSQEPPGEQFF. CDR3 sequence (DNA): TGTGCCAGCAGCCAAGAACCCCCAGGTGAGCAGTTCTTC.

The chain links TRBV5-1 to TRBJ2-5; 8 bases agree with TRBD2. Trimming at V came to 2 bases and at J to 4 bases, leaving 7 bases not matched to a gene. This CDR3 has 15 residues. Germline V gene lookup returns CDR1 SGHRS and CDR2 YFSETQ. This CDR3 is CASSLQRGPTETQYF. DNA of the CDR3: TGCGCCAGCAGCTTACAGCGGGGGCCTACAGAGACCCAGTACTTC.

This sequence joins TRBV20-1 and TRBJ1-5; D not resolved. Looked up from germline, CDR1 is DFQATT and CDR2 is SNEGSKA (reference sequence). The ends were cut back, 7 bases at V and 6 bases at J, with 13 bases in the middle. This CDR3 region has 12 residues. The CDR3 sequence: CSVSPSGQPQHF. Written as DNA, the CDR3 is TGCAGTGTTAGCCCCTCCGGTCAGCCCCAGCATTTT.

The V gene is TRBV9, the J gene TRBJ2-1, with 15 bases aligning to TRBD2. Germline CDR1 is SGDLS and CDR2 is YYNGEE. The V gene end was trimmed by 2 bases and the J gene end by 9 bases; junction bases not matched to a gene: 6. The CDR3 has 16 amino acids. The CDR3 coding sequence is TGTGCCAGCAGCGTCGCAGGACTAGCGGGGGGGCTTGAGCAGTTCTTC. It translates to CASSVAGLAGGLEQFF.

This rearrangement joins TRBV6-6 to TRBJ2-5; TRBD1 agrees at 8 bases. The CDR3 runs to 15 residues. The V gene's germline CDR1 is MNHNY and CDR2 SVGAGI (reference sequence). V shed 4 bases, J shed 0 bases, and the junction held 4 bases outside the gene matches. CDR3 in amino acids: CASSFRDRYQETQYF. CDR3 DNA sequence: TGTGCCAGCAGTTTCCGGGACAGGTACCAAGAGACCCAGTACTTC.

This clonotype showed up just once. The rearrangement links TRBV19 to TRBJ2-7; unclear D gene. There are 14 residues in the CDR3. CDR1 is LNHDA and CDR2 is SQIVND in the germline V gene (reference sequence). The germline V and J ends were trimmed by 7 bases and 2 bases, with 15 bases remaining between them. In DNA, the CDR3 is TGTGCCAGTAACCAGGCTGGTTCTACCTACGAGCAGTACTTC. Encoded protein: CASNQAGSTYEQYF.

The chain has TRBV12-3 or TRBV12-4 and TRBJ1-2; 9 bases are shared with TRBD1. The CDR3 length is 14 residues. V gave up 3 bases and J gave up 5 bases; unmatched junction bases: 4. CDR3 region: CASSLGQGWYGYTF. The DNA for the CDR3 is TGTGCCAGCAGTTTGGGACAGGGTTGGTATGGCTACACCTTC.

The V and J genes are TRBV5-1 and TRBJ2-1, with D perhaps matching TRBD1 (6 bases). This CDR3 is 16 amino acids long. Germline V gene sequence: CDR1 SGHRS, CDR2 YFSETQ. The V end lost 8 bases, the J end lost 6 bases, and 24 bases lay between the germline ends. CDR3 amino acids: CARNQGMAVKRNEQFF. The CDR3 DNA follows: TGCGCCAGGAACCAGGGGATGGCGGTTAAGCGCAATGAGCAGTTCTTC.

This clonotype was observed once. The chain has TRBV12-3 or TRBV12-4 and TRBJ2-2, with TRBD1 matching over 8 bases. This CDR3 has 14 residues. V was pared by 6 bases and J by 6 bases, with 6 bases of the junction left unmatched. The CDR3 loop is CASRFFRGPGELFF. CDR3 DNA sequence: TGTGCCAGCAGATTCTTCAGGGGGCCCGGGGAGCTGTTTTTT.

The rearrangement uses TRBV7-8 and TRBJ2-2; the D is unclear. The CDR3 sequence is 14 residues long. The germline V gene encodes CDR1 SGHVS and CDR2 FQNEAQ. The V end was cut by 1 base, the J end by 7 bases, with 10 bases between. CDR3 region: CASSLDRAVGELFF. The CDR3 DNA reads TGTGCCAGCAGCTTAGATAGGGCGGTCGGGGAGCTGTTTTTT.

The chain has TRBV11-2 and TRBJ1-2; possible D gene TRBD1, 5 bases. V lost 2 bases and J 8 bases, leaving 18 bases between the germline ends. The CDR3 consists of 15 residues. CDR1 is SGHAT and CDR2 is FQNNGV in the germline V gene. This CDR3 reads CASSLSSAGQEGYTF. The CDR3 DNA sequence: TGTGCCAGCAGCTTAAGCTCAGCAGGGCAAGAGGGCTACACCTTC.

The chain is built from TRBV6-1 and TRBJ1-4, with D possibly matching TRBD1 (6 bases). The CDR3 is 15 residues long. Looked up from germline, CDR1 is MNHNS and CDR2 is SASEGT. V lost 2 bases and J lost 1, with 8 bases in between. CDR3 bases: TGTGCCAGCAGTGAAAGGGGGAGAACTAATGAAAAACTGTTTTTT. Encoded protein: CASSERGRTNEKLFF.

This chain uses TRBV30 with TRBJ1-3; a possible D gene is TRBD1 (6 bases). Trimming left V 0 bases short and J 0 bases short, with 21 bases between. CDR1 and CDR2 from the germline V gene are GTSNPN and SVGIG (reference sequence). The CDR3 totals 19 residues. CDR3 sequence: CAWSVNRVNLPSSGNTIYF. The DNA of the CDR3 is TGTGCCTGGAGTGTTAACAGGGTAAATTTGCCGAGCTCTGGAAACACCATATATTTT.

This chain connects TRBV3-1 to TRBJ1-1; D may be TRBD1 (5 bases). CDR1 is LGHDT, CDR2 YNNKEL, per germline (reference sequence). The V and J ends lost 1 base and 5 bases respectively, with 11 bases between them. This CDR3 region has 14 residues. The CDR3: CASSQVGGGTEAFF. CDR3 nucleotide sequence: TGTGCCAGCAGCCAAGTTGGGGGTGGGACTGAAGCTTTCTTT.

The genes are TRBV5-4 and TRBJ2-5, with D maybe TRBD1 (5 bases). The ends were cut back, 1 base at V and 4 bases at J, with 8 bases in the middle. This CDR3 has 13 amino acids. Per germline, CDR1 SGHNT and CDR2 YYREEE (reference sequence). The CDR3 loop is CASSLTGPETQYF. Written as DNA, the CDR3 is TGTGCCAGCAGCTTGACAGGACCAGAGACCCAGTACTTC.

The chain has TRBV20-1 and TRBJ1-1; unclear D gene. Trimming stripped 4 bases from V and 3 bases from J, with 9 bases between. The CDR3 totals 12 residues. CDR1 DFQATT and CDR2 SNEGSKA come from the germline V gene (reference sequence). The CDR3 DNA sequence: TGCAGTGCTATGCCCTGGGACACTGAAGCTTTCTTT. As protein: CSAMPWDTEAFF.

The chain recombines TRBV7-9 with TRBJ1-2, with 8 positions matching TRBD1. This CDR3 is 14 amino acids long. The trim removed 7 bases at V and 8 bases at J, leaving 12 bases unmatched. Germline values: CDR1 SEHNR, CDR2 FQNEAQ (reference sequence). CDR3 DNA: TGTGCCAGCACCCTAGATTTCGGACAGGGCGGCTACACCTTC. This gives the protein CASTLDFGQGGYTF.

The chain couples TRBV3-1 to TRBJ2-7, with D unclear. The germline V gene encodes CDR1 LGHDT and CDR2 YNNKEL (reference sequence). With 2 bases removed from V and 9 bases from J, the gap between germline ends came to 11 bases. The length of the CDR3 is 12 residues. This chain's CDR3 is CASSQQDYGQYF. CDR3 coding DNA: TGTGCCAGCAGCCAACAGGATTATGGGCAGTACTTC.

V is TRBV7-3 and J is TRBJ1-1; a possible D gene is TRBD1 (5 bases). V was clipped by 2 bases and J by 8 bases, with 18 bases between them. Germline values: CDR1 SGHTA, CDR2 FQGTGA. The CDR3 length is 15 residues. The CDR3 here is CASSLEAQGLGEAFF. Here the CDR3 DNA reads TGTGCCAGCAGCTTAGAGGCGCAGGGCCTTGGAGAAGCTTTCTTT.